This T cell receptor (beta chain) is from a study of blood T cell repertoires in COVID-19. Across the study: Acute and convalescent COVID-19 specimens originated in the United States, Italy and Spain. PBMCs, B-cell-depleted T cells, or T cells were the source of the cDNA or gDNA that made up the material.

The table came from immunoSEQ multiplex PCR; TCRdb's copy has only in-frame clones and leaves some out. The sample lists some 160,000 clones; roughly 80% were seen once. V lost 5 bases to trimming and J lost 3 bases, with 7 bases between them. Germline V gives CDR1 SGHTA, CDR2 FQGTGA. This CDR3 spans 12 amino acids. The clonotype comes from an elderly woman with acute or convalescent COVID-19. The sample taken for sequencing was peripheral blood. This rearrangement joins TRBV7-3 to TRBJ1-1; D call uncertain. DNA of the CDR3: TGTGCCAGCAGCCGCTCGGACACTGAAGCTTTCTTT. Its protein is CASSRSDTEAFF.